One and the same sample provided the 25 T cell receptor beta chains below, sequenced in a study of CD8 T cells in ankylosing spondylitis. Study results and limitations: There was a TCR beta motif, made of roughly eight highly homologous variants, that appeared characteristic of ankylosing spondylitis blood.

TCRdb used MiXCR to reprocess the 5' RACE reads, holding one entry per CDR3 protein. The profile shows 200,000 to 250,000 distinct CDR3 sequences, about 17% of them singletons. Which antigens these TCRs recognize remains unknown. The source material was blood, either unsorted or a sorted T cell fraction (not recorded which). The receptors were sampled from a male donor with ankylosing spondylitis.

V and J are TRBV7-9 and TRBJ2-1, with D maybe TRBD1 (7 bases). The CDR3 is made up of 15 amino acids. In germline, CDR1 is SEHNR, CDR2 FQNEAQ (reference sequence). V was trimmed by 1 base and J by 7 bases, leaving 14 bases between them. CDR3 sequence: CASSLVGGAGNEQFF. CDR3 coding DNA: TGTGCCAGCAGCTTAGTAGGGGGCGCGGGGAATGAGCAGTTCTTC. The full variable domain, in which reference TRBV7-9 and TRBJ2-1 provide the parts outside the CDR3, is DTGVSQNPRHKITKRGQNVTFRCDPISEHNRLYWYRQTLGQGPEFLTYFQNEAQLEKSRLLSDRFSAERPKGSFSTLEIQRTEQGDSAMYLCASSLVGGAGNEQFFGPGTRLTVL.

This clonotype turned up a few times. V usage is TRBV12-3 or TRBV12-4 and J usage is TRBJ2-1; 11 nucleotides agree with TRBD2. With 6 bases clipped from V and 4 bases from J, the junction kept 5 bases outside the gene matches. There are 15 residues in the CDR3. This chain's CDR3 is CASRASGGKYNEQFF. Here the CDR3 DNA reads TGTGCCAGCAGGGCTAGCGGGGGGAAGTACAATGAGCAGTTCTTC.

This clonotype has only a few counts. The V and J genes are TRBV4-1 and TRBJ2-2; the D is unclear. CDR1 MGHRA and CDR2 YSYEKL come from the germline V gene. Trimming shortened V by 3 bases and J by 6 bases, and 5 bases separated the two germline ends. This CDR3 is built from 12 residues. The CDR3 coding sequence is TGCGCCAGCAGCCACTCCCCCGGGGAGCTGTTTTTT. Its protein product is CASSHSPGELFF.

The rearrangement joins TRBV12-5 to TRBJ2-5, with 7 bases lining up with TRBD2. V shed 1 base and J 3 bases; nucleotides not matched to a gene: 5. The CDR3 has 15 amino acids. In germline, CDR1 is LGHNT, CDR2 FRNRAP. The CDR3 loop reads CASGLGEGWEETQYF. CDR3 DNA sequence: TGTGCTAGTGGTTTGGGGGAGGGATGGGAAGAGACCCAGTACTTC. The variable domain in full, completed from reference TRBV12-5 and TRBJ2-5, reads DARVTQTPRHKVTEMGQEVTMRCQPILGHNTVFWYRQTMMQGLELLAYFRNRAPLDDSGMPKDRFSAEMPDATLATLKIQPSEPRDSAVYFCASGLGEGWEETQYFGPGTRLLVL.

CDR3 loop: CASSFATMNTEAFF. In DNA, the CDR3 is TGTGCCAGCAGCTTCGCCACCATGAACACTGAAGCTTTCTTT. The chain links TRBV11-2 to TRBJ1-1; D is undetermined. Deletions cut 3 bases from V and 0 bases from J, with 8 bases between. Germline V gene data show CDR1 as SGHAT and CDR2 as FQNNGV. The length of the CDR3 is 14 residues.

This clonotype was recorded a few times. The gene calls are TRBV20-1 and TRBJ2-2, with TRBD1 matching over 8 bases. The germline V gene encodes CDR1 DFQATT and CDR2 SNEGSKA (reference sequence). CDR3 size: 14 residues. The V segment lost 5 bases and the J segment 1 base; nucleotides outside the gene matches: 3. CDR3 bases: TGCAGTGCTCCCGGGACAGGGAACACCGGGGAGCTGTTTTTT. Protein product: CSAPGTGNTGELFF.

V and J are TRBV7-9 and TRBJ2-7; TRBD1 matches 7 bases. After removal of 5 bases from V and 4 bases from J, the junction contained 8 bases not matched to a gene. CDR1 and CDR2 (germline): SEHNR, FQNEAQ (reference sequence). The CDR3 consists of 14 residues. This CDR3 reads CASSKRDREYEQYF. DNA for the CDR3: TGTGCCAGCAGCAAGAGAGACAGGGAGTACGAGCAGTACTTC.

The chain uses TRBV7-9 and TRBJ1-5; possibly TRBD1 for D (6 bases). V was pared by 6 bases and J by 6 bases, with 15 bases between. Germline V gene sequence: CDR1 SEHNR, CDR2 FQNEAQ (reference sequence). The CDR3 spans 14 residues. The CDR3 nucleotides are TGTGCCAGCAGACCAACAGGGACGAGTCAGCCCCAGCATTTT. Its translation: CASRPTGTSQPQHF. The full variable domain, its missing parts supplied by reference TRBV7-9 and TRBJ1-5, is DTGVSQNPRHKITKRGQNVTFRCDPISEHNRLYWYRQTLGQGPEFLTYFQNEAQLEKSRLLSDRFSAERPKGSFSTLEIQRTEQGDSAMYLCASRPTGTSQPQHFGDGTRLSIL.

This clonotype turned up a few times. The CDR3 here is CATKGQGDSYEQYF. CDR3 sequence (DNA): TGTGCCACCAAGGGACAGGGGGACTCCTACGAGCAGTACTTC. V gene TRBV2 combines with J gene TRBJ2-7, with 11 bases that match TRBD1. Germline CDR1 and CDR2: SNHLY and FYNNEI. V gave up 10 bases and J gave up 0 bases; unmatched junction bases: 5. The CDR3 has 14 amino acids.

This clonotype was recorded a few times. The chain couples TRBV27 to TRBJ2-1; D ambiguous. V lost 4 bases to trimming and J lost 4 bases, with 8 bases between them. The CDR3 extends over 13 amino acids. In germline, CDR1 is MNHEY, CDR2 SMNVEV (reference sequence). CDR3 amino acids: CASSSIKYNEQFF. The CDR3 DNA is TGTGCCAGCAGTTCTATAAAGTACAATGAGCAGTTCTTC.

This chain uses TRBV12-3 or TRBV12-4 with TRBJ1-1; D remains ambiguous. Trimming shortened V by 3 bases and J by 3 bases, and 8 bases separated the two germline ends. CDR3 size: 13 residues. In DNA, the CDR3 is TGTGCCAGCAGTTTCCTTGGGTACACTGAAGCTTTCTTT. Protein product: CASSFLGYTEAFF.

The chain has TRBV12-3 or TRBV12-4 and TRBJ1-2, with 7 bases identical to TRBD1. This CDR3 is 13 amino acids long. The V and J ends lost 4 bases and 2 bases, in that order; junction bases with no gene match: 1. The CDR3 here is CASSSTGNYGYTF. CDR3 coding DNA: TGTGCCAGCAGTTCGACAGGGAACTATGGCTACACCTTC.

In its sample, this clonotype was seen a few times. The chain recombines TRBV10-3 with TRBJ2-1, with 11 bases identical to TRBD1. The CDR3 has 15 amino acids. The germline V gene has CDR1 ENHRY and CDR2 SYGVKD. Unmatched junction bases numbered 4, after V lost 6 bases and J lost 3 bases. CDR3 residues: CAISAGQGDYNEQFF. The CDR3 bases are TGTGCCATCAGCGCGGGACAGGGGGACTACAATGAGCAGTTCTTC.

V is TRBV9 and J is TRBJ1-4; D unclear. Germline CDR1 and CDR2: SGDLS and YYNGEE. V was clipped by 0 bases and J by 0 bases, with 9 bases between them. The CDR3 is 16 residues long. The chain's CDR3 is CASSVVPSATNEKLFF. CDR3 DNA sequence: TGTGCCAGCAGCGTAGTGCCGAGTGCAACTAATGAAAAACTGTTTTTT. The complete variable domain, with remaining parts taken from reference TRBV9 and TRBJ1-4, reads DSGVTQTPKHLITATGQRVTLRCSPRSGDLSVYWYQQSLDQGLQFLIQYYNGEERAKGNILERFSAQQFPDLHSELNLSSLELGDSALYFCASSVVPSATNEKLFFGSGTQLSVL.

The rearrangement links TRBV27 to TRBJ2-5, with 7 bases that match TRBD1. In germline, CDR1 is MNHEY, CDR2 SMNVEV (reference sequence). The CDR3 consists of 14 residues. V shed 6 bases and J 4 bases; nucleotides not matched to a gene: 8. CDR3 bases: TGTGCCAGCAGCCCGACAGGGTTGGGAGAGACCCAGTACTTC. Translation gives CASSPTGLGETQYF.

The chain recombines TRBV11-1 with TRBJ2-3; 7 positions match TRBD2. The germline CDR1 and CDR2 sequences are SGHAT and FQDESV (reference sequence). V was pared by 1 base and J by 2 bases, with 12 bases of the junction left unmatched. The CDR3 has 18 residues. CDR3 sequence (DNA): TGTGCCAGCAGCTTAGTCGCGGGAGAGCTCATACTCACAGATACGCAGTATTTT. Amino acid sequence: CASSLVAGELILTDTQYF. Combining the CDR3 with reference TRBV11-1 and TRBJ2-3 gives the whole variable domain EAEVAQSPRYKITEKSQAVAFWCDPISGHATLYWYRQILGQGPELLVQFQDESVVDDSQLPKDRFSAERLKGVDSTLKIQPAELGDSAMYLCASSLVAGELILTDTQYFGPGTRLTVL.

This clonotype was seen a few times. The chain employs TRBV12-3 or TRBV12-4 and TRBJ1-5, with 11 positions matching TRBD1. The ends lost 5 bases at V and 6 bases at J; junction bases unmatched: 3. There are 14 residues in the CDR3. CDR3 DNA sequence: TGTGCCAGCAGTCCGGACAGGGGGCTTCAGCCCCAGCATTTT. Protein sequence: CASSPDRGLQPQHF.

This clonotype was picked up many times. The chain uses TRBV5-1 and TRBJ2-7; D is possibly TRBD1 (5 bases). The CDR3 runs 15 residues. Per germline, CDR1 SGHRS and CDR2 YFSETQ. V was clipped by 0 bases and J by 3 bases, with 13 bases between them. The CDR3 DNA sequence: TGCGCCAGCAGCTTGGAGCAGGGCCTATACTACGAGCAGTACTTC. This translates into CASSLEQGLYYEQYF.

This clonotype has only a few counts. The CDR3 sequence is CASSQDLSPGELFF. The CDR3 region has the DNA TGTGCCAGCAGCCAAGATCTAAGCCCCGGGGAGCTGTTTTTT. The gene calls are TRBV3-1 and TRBJ2-2; D remains ambiguous. There are 14 residues in the CDR3. With 0 bases removed from V and 6 bases from J, the gap between germline ends came to 8 bases. In germline, CDR1 is LGHDT, CDR2 YNNKEL (reference sequence).

The J gene is TRBJ1-6, the V gene TRBV4-3, with TRBD1 matching over 8 bases. The CDR3 contains 16 residues. The ends lost 0 bases at V and 9 bases at J; junction bases unmatched: 7. Per the germline V gene, CDR1 is LGHNA and CDR2 is YSLEER. CDR3 bases: TGCGCCAGCAGCCAAGATTCGACAGGGGTTGGTTCACCCCTCCACTTT. It codes for CASSQDSTGVGSPLHF.

The V gene is TRBV20-1, the J gene TRBJ2-1; TRBD2 matches at 8 bases. Germline CDR1 is DFQATT and CDR2 is SNEGSKA (reference sequence). This CDR3 has 17 amino acids. Germline trimming cut 2 bases from V and 8 bases from J; bases unmatched to any gene: 17. DNA of the CDR3: TGCAGTGCTAGAAGACCACTAGCAGCGGGAGTTTTCGATGAGCAGTTCTTC. Encoded protein: CSARRPLAAGVFDEQFF.

DNA for the CDR3: TGTGCCAGCAGTGAAGTTGTCGGCTACGAGCAGTACTTC. This codes for CASSEVVGYEQYF. This rearrangement joins TRBV6-1 to TRBJ2-7; D gene ambiguous. The CDR3 is 13 residues long. The V gene's germline CDR1 is MNHNS and CDR2 SASEGT. V shed 1 base and J shed 3 bases, with 7 bases lying between them.

The V call is TRBV27, the J call TRBJ2-7, with 9 bases identical to TRBD2. V shed 4 bases, J shed 4 bases, and the junction held 5 bases outside the gene matches. This CDR3 contains 14 residues. The germline CDR1 and CDR2 sequences are MNHEY and SMNVEV (reference sequence). CDR3 coding DNA: TGTGCCAGCAGTTCGCGGGAGGGCCGATACGAGCAGTACTTC. Its translation: CASSSREGRYEQYF.

The chain uses TRBV11-2 and TRBJ2-7, with D perhaps matching TRBD2 (6 bases). Trimming left V 3 bases short and J 4 bases short, with 13 bases between. Germline values: CDR1 SGHAT, CDR2 FQNNGV. The CDR3 contains 14 residues. CDR3 in amino acids: CASSFGPGTYEQYF. The CDR3 DNA sequence: TGTGCCAGCAGCTTTGGGCCGGGGACTTACGAGCAGTACTTC. The whole variable domain, filled in from reference TRBV11-2 and TRBJ2-7, reads EAGVAQSPRYKIIEKRQSVAFWCNPISGHATLYWYQQILGQGPKLLIQFQNNGVVDDSQLPKDRFSAERLKGVDSTLKIQPAKLEDSAVYLCASSFGPGTYEQYFGPGTRLTVT.

The V gene is TRBV7-2, the J gene TRBJ2-1; 9 bases align to TRBD2. CDR3 length: 16 residues. V trimming: 2 bases; J trimming: 4 bases; junction bases outside the gene matches: 6. The germline gives CDR1 SGHTA, CDR2 FQGNSA. CDR3 sequence (DNA): TGTGCCAGCAGCTTACTAGCGGGATGGGAGTACAATGAGCAGTTCTTC. Its translation is CASSLLAGWEYNEQFF.